One T cell receptor beta chain is described in this entry. These data belong to a study of blood T cell repertoires in COVID-19. Overall study: Samples of COVID-19 (acute and convalescent) were obtained from the United States, Italy and Spain. The analysed material was cDNA or gDNA that came from T cells, B-cell-depleted T cells, or PBMCs.

Original processing notes: Quantification of nucleated cells was approximated via reference gene primer amplification. The protocol was immunoSEQ multiplex PCR, while the TCRdb copy is restricted to in-frame clones and leaves out a portion. That table supplies the V and J calls and clone size; D and trimming were determined from the DNA. The data contain 150,000 to 200,000 clones, around nine tenths of them singletons. The CDR3 is 16 amino acids. Unmatched junction bases numbered 7, after V lost 4 bases and J lost 0 bases. Germline loops: CDR1 SGHVS, CDR2 FQNEAQ. This sequence was found in a woman in her 70s with COVID-19, enrolled during active disease. Sequencing was done on a sample of peripheral blood. This sequence joins TRBV7-8 and TRBJ2-7; the match to TRBD2 covers 9 bases. The CDR3: CASSSTTSGSSYEQYF. The CDR3 DNA reads TGTGCCAGCAGCTCAACGACTAGCGGCAGCTCCTACGAGCAGTACTTC.